The present T cell receptor beta chain was sequenced within a study of CD8 T cells in Susac syndrome. Reverse transcription used roughly 0.5 to 1 ug RNA and random hexamers. Amplification of TCR beta CDR3 by immunoSEQ multiplex PCR spanned 54 Vbeta and 13 Jbeta. Each CDR3 protein gets one entry after TCRdb re-called the immunoSEQ multiplex PCR reads with MiXCR. The sample has fewer than 250,000 distinct CDR3 sequences, 80% to 95% seen once. Sequencing of TCR beta covered CD8+ and CD4+ T cells obtained from blood. In the multiple sclerosis control group, patients were treatment-naive and had stable or active relapsing-remitting disease. It was negative isolation that provided the CD8+ and CD4+ T cells, whereas TEMRA cells were enriched by FACS. Between the trimmed V and J ends, which lost 0 bases and 3 bases, there was a span of 12 bases. CDR1 PRHDT and CDR2 FYEKMQ come from the germline V gene (reference sequence). This CDR3 spans 16 amino acids.

This sequence originates from a human donor with multiple sclerosis. The J gene is TRBJ2-1, the V gene TRBV13; TRBD2 is a possible D gene (6 bases). The specimen sequenced was CD8+ T cells from PBMCs. The DNA of the CDR3 is TGTGCCAGCAGCTTAGGCGACGGGAGAGGCTACAATGAGCAGTTCTTC. Encoded protein: CASSLGDGRGYNEQFF. Filled out from reference TRBV13 and TRBJ2-1, the complete variable domain reads AAGVIQSPRHLIKEKRETATLKCYPIPRHDTVYWYQQGPGQDPQFLISFYEKMQSDKGSIPDRFSAQQFSDYHSELNMSSLELGDSALYFCASSLGDGRGYNEQFFGPGTRLTVL.